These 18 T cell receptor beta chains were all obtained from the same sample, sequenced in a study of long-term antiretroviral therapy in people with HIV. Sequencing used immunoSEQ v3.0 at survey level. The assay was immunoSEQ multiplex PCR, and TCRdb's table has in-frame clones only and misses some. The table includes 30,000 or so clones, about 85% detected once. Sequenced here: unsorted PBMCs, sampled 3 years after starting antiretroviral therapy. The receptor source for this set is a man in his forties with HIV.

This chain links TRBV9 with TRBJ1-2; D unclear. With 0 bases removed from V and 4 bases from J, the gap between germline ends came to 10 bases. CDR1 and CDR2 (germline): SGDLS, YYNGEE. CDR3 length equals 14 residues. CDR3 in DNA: TGTGCCAGCAGCGTAGACAGCCTCGGCTATGGCTACACCTTC. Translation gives CASSVDSLGYGYTF.

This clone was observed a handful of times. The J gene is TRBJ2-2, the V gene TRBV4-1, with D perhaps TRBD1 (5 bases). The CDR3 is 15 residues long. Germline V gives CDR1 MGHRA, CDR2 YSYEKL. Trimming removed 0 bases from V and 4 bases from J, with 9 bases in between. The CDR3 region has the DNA TGCGCCAGCAGCCAAGAAGTAAGGGGCACCGGGGAGCTGTTTTTT. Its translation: CASSQEVRGTGELFF.

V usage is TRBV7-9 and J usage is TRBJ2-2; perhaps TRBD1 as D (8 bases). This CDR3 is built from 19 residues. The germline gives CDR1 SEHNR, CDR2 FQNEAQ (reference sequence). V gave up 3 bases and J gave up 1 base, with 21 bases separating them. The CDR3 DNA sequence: TGTGCCAGCAGCTTCTTGCGCCCGAGCGGGACAGGGAACACCGGGGAGCTGTTTTTT. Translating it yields CASSFLRPSGTGNTGELFF. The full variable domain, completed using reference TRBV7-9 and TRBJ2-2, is DTGVSQNPRHKITKRGQNVTFRCDPISEHNRLYWYRQTLGQGPEFLTYFQNEAQLEKSRLLSDRFSAERPKGSFSTLEIQRTEQGDSAMYLCASSFLRPSGTGNTGELFFGEGSRLTVL.

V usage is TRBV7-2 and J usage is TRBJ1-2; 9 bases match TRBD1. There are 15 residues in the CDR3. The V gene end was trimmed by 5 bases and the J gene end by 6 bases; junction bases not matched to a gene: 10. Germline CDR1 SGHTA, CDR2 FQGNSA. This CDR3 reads CASSTQGALGDGYTF. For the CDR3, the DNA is TGTGCCAGCAGCACACAGGGGGCATTAGGTGATGGCTACACCTTC.

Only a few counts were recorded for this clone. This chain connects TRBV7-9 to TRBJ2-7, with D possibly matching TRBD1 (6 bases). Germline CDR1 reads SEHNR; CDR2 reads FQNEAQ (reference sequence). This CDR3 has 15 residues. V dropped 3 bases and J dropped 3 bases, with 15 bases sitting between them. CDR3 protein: CASSLGTGTFYEQYF. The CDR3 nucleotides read TGTGCCAGCAGCTTGGGGACCGGGACATTCTACGAGCAGTACTTC.

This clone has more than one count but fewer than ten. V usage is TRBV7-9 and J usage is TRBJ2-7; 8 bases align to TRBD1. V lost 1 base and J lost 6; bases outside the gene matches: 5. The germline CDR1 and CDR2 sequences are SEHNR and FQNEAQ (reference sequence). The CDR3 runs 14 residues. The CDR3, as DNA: TGTGCCAGCAGCTTAGTACAGGGGGGCTCCGAGCAGTACTTC. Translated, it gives CASSLVQGGSEQYF. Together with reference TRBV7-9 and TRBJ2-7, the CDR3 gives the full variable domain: DTGVSQNPRHKITKRGQNVTFRCDPISEHNRLYWYRQTLGQGPEFLTYFQNEAQLEKSRLLSDRFSAERPKGSFSTLEIQRTEQGDSAMYLCASSLVQGGSEQYFGPGTRLTVT.

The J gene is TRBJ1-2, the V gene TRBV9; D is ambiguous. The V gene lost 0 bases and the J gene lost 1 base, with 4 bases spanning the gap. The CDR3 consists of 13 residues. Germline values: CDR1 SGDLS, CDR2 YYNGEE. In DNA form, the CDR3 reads TGTGCCAGCAGCGTAGACGGTAACTATGGCTACACCTTC. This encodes CASSVDGNYGYTF.

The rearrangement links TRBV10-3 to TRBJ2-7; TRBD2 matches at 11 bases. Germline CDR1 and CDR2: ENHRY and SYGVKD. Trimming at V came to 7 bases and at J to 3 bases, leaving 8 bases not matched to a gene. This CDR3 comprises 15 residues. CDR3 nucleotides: TGTGCCATCAATAGTCCGGGACTAGCGGACTACGAGCAGTACTTC. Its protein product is CAINSPGLADYEQYF.

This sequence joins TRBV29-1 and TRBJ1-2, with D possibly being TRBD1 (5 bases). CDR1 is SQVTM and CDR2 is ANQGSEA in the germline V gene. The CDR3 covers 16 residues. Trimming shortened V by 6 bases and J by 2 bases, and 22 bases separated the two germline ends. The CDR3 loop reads CSVVYGGQGRNYGYTF. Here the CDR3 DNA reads TGCAGCGTCGTCTACGGTGGGCAGGGAAGGAACTATGGCTACACCTTC.

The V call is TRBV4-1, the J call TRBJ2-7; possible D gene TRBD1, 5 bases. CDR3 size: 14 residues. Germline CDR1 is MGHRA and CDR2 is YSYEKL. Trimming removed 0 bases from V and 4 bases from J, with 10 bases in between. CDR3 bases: TGCGCCAGCAGCCAAGACCCAGGGAATTACGAGCAGTACTTC. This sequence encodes CASSQDPGNYEQYF.

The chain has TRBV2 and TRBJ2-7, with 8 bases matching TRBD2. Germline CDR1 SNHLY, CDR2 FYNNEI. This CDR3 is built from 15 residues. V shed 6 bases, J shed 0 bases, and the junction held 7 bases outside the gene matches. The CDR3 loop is CASRLLAASSYEQYF. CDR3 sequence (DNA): TGTGCCAGCAGACTACTAGCGGCAAGCTCCTACGAGCAGTACTTC.

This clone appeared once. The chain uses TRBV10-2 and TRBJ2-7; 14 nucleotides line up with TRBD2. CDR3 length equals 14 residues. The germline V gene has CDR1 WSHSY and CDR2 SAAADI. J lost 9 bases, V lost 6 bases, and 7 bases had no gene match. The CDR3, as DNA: TGCGCCAGCAGGTCCGGGACTAGCGGGAGCGGGCAGTACTTC. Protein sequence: CASRSGTSGSGQYF.

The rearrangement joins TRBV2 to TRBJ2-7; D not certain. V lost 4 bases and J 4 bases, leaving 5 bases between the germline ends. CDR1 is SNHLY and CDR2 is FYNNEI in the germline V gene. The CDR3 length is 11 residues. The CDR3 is CASSARYEQYF. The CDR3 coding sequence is TGTGCCAGCAGTGCCCGTTACGAGCAGTACTTC.

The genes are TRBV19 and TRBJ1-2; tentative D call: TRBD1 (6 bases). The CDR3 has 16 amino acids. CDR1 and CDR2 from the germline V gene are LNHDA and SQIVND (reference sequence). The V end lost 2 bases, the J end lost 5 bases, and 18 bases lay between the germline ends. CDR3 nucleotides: TGTGCCAGTAGTATAACCCCTGGGGACATAACTTATGGCTACACCTTC. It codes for CASSITPGDITYGYTF.

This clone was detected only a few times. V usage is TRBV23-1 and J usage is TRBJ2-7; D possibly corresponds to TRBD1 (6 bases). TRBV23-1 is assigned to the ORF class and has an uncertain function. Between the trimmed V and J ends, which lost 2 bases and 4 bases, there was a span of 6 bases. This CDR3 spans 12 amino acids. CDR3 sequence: CASSQQGYEQYF. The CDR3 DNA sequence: TGCGCCAGCAGTCAACAGGGGTACGAGCAGTACTTC.

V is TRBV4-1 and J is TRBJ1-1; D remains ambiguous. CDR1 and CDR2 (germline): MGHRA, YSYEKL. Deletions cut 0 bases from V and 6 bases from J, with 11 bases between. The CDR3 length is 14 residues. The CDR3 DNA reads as TGCGCCAGCAGCCAAGATCATAGTAGAGCTGAAGCTTTCTTT. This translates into CASSQDHSRAEAFF.

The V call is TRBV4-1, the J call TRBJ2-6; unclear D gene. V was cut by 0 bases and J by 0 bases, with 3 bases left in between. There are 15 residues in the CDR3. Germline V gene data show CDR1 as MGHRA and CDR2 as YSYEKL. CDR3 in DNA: TGCGCCAGCAGCCAAGACGGCTCTGGGGCCAACGTCCTGACTTTC. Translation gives CASSQDGSGANVLTF.

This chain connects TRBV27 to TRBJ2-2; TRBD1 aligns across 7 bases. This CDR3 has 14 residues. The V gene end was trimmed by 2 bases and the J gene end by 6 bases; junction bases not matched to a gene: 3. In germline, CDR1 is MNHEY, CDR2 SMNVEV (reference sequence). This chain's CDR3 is CASSLATGAGELFF. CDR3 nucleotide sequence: TGTGCCAGCAGTTTAGCTACAGGGGCCGGGGAGCTGTTTTTT.